Shown below are 31 T cell receptor beta chains from a single sample sequenced in a study of blood T cells in healthy people across ages. Primers used in a second PCR of about 6 to 11 cycles were a sample-barcoded 5' primer and a J-beta primer mix. One entry per CDR3 protein results from TCRdb running MiXCR on the 5' RACE reads. The sample gives about 1.8 million distinct CDR3 sequences, around 50% of which show up once; less than 2.5% is in the top ten. Material for sequencing was blood. Receptors were obtained from a woman aged 40 to 55 in good health.

This clonotype came up a few times. This chain joins TRBV29-1 and TRBJ1-4; possibly TRBD1 for D (5 bases). From germline, CDR1 is SQVTM and CDR2 ANQGSEA. This CDR3 has 13 residues. This CDR3 reads CSTTWGPNEKLFF. CDR3 sequence (DNA): TGCAGTACAACCTGGGGCCCTAATGAAAAACTGTTTTTT.

The chain has TRBV7-2 and TRBJ2-5; 9 bases are shared with TRBD2. Trimming cost V 3 bases and J 4 bases; bases outside gene matches: 3. The CDR3 consists of 14 residues. Germline V gene sequence: CDR1 SGHTA, CDR2 FQGNSA. The CDR3 DNA is TGTGCCAGCAGCTTTATAGCGGGGGTAGAGACCCAGTACTTC. Translation: CASSFIAGVETQYF.

This clonotype is a singleton in its sample. The genes are TRBV7-2 and TRBJ2-3; D is possibly TRBD2 (6 bases). Trimming pared 5 bases from V and 1 base from J, leaving 13 bases between. The V gene's germline CDR1 is SGHTA and CDR2 FQGNSA. The CDR3 runs to 15 residues. The CDR3 DNA sequence: TGTGCCAGCAGCATCCGGGACTCCGGCACAGATACGCAGTATTTT. Translated, it gives CASSIRDSGTDTQYF.

The table lists this clonotype with a few counts. The rearrangement uses TRBV20-1 and TRBJ2-5; 7 nucleotides match TRBD2. The CDR3 covers 15 residues. Looked up from germline, CDR1 is DFQATT and CDR2 is SNEGSKA (reference sequence). V lost 4 bases and J lost 2; bases outside the gene matches: 10. This chain's CDR3 is CSAKNSGWIQETQYF. The CDR3 bases are TGCAGTGCTAAAAATAGCGGGTGGATACAAGAGACCCAGTACTTC.

The CDR3 DNA follows: TGCAGCGTTGAGCCCGGGACAGAGAATGAGCAGTACTTC. The encoded protein is CSVEPGTENEQYF. The rearrangement uses TRBV29-1 and TRBJ2-7; 7 bases are shared with TRBD1. The junction had 9 bases not matched to a gene; V was cut back by 3 bases and J by 7 bases. The CDR3 has 13 residues. Per the germline V gene, CDR1 is SQVTM and CDR2 is ANQGSEA.

The chain has TRBV4-3 and TRBJ2-5; a weak D match, TRBD1 (6 bases). The CDR3 runs 15 residues. Germline CDR1 and CDR2: LGHNA and YSLEER. Trimming took off 2 bases at V and 1 base at J, with 11 bases between the two ends. CDR3 protein: CASSQQDSFQETQYF. For the CDR3, the DNA is TGCGCCAGCAGCCAACAGGACAGTTTCCAAGAGACCCAGTACTTC.

The rearrangement uses TRBV7-6 and TRBJ2-4; D is uncertain. The DNA matches TRBJ2-7 better at its end, which makes the J call doubtful. The CDR3 totals 15 residues. CDR1 is SGHVS and CDR2 is FNYEAQ in the germline V gene. The CDR3 nucleotides read TGTGCCAGCAGCTTATTGGCGAGCCCTACCTACGAGCAGTACTTC. It translates to CASSLLASPTYEQYF.

This chain connects TRBV21-1 to TRBJ1-2; no check of the table's D call, TRBD1, against the DNA was made. TRBV21-1 is noted as a pseudogene. CDR3 length: 16 residues. The CDR3 region is CASSSSGAGMDYGYTF. For the CDR3, the DNA is TGTGCCAGCAGCTCCTCGGGAGCGGGGATGGACTATGGCTACACCTTC.

A few counts support this clonotype. V and J are TRBV11-2 and TRBJ2-5, with no clear D. Germline V gene sequence: CDR1 SGHAT, CDR2 FQNNGV. This CDR3 is built from 13 residues. V was clipped by 2 bases and J by 2 bases, with 6 bases between them. CDR3 DNA: TGTGCCAGCAGCTTAACGCAACAAGAGACCCAGTACTTC. Amino acids: CASSLTQQETQYF.

The chain carries TRBV6-5 and TRBJ2-4; 9 nucleotides align to TRBD2. This CDR3 spans 15 amino acids. After removal of 8 bases from V and 0 bases from J, the junction contained 5 bases not matched to a gene. The germline gives CDR1 MNHEY, CDR2 SVGAGI. The chain's CDR3 is CASRRGGSAKNIQYF. For the CDR3, the DNA is TGTGCCAGCCGGCGGGGGGGGTCAGCCAAAAACATTCAGTACTTC.

The chain links TRBV29-1 to TRBJ2-5; 9 bases agree with TRBD2. CDR3 length: 14 residues. J lost 11 bases, V lost 6 bases, and 16 bases had no gene match. Germline lookup yields CDR1 SQVTM and CDR2 ANQGSEA. The CDR3, as DNA: TGCAGCGTAGACCCTAGCGGGGCTTACAATGAGCAGTACTTC. Translation: CSVDPSGAYNEQYF.

V usage is TRBV7-8 and J usage is TRBJ2-1; D not resolved. V was trimmed by 0 bases and J by 7 bases, leaving 13 bases between them. Germline-derived CDR1 and CDR2 are SGHVS and FQNEAQ. The CDR3 totals 15 residues. The CDR3 nucleotides read TGTGCCAGCAGCTTAGCGGGAATCCATAGAAATGAGCAGTTCTTC. It encodes CASSLAGIHRNEQFF. Based on the CDR3 plus reference TRBV7-8 and TRBJ2-1, the full variable domain is GAGVSQSPRYKVAKRGQDVALRCDPISGHVSLFWYQQALGQGPEFLTYFQNEAQLDKSGLPSDRFFAERPEGSVSTLKIQRTQQEDSAVYLCASSLAGIHRNEQFFGPGTRLTVL.

The rearrangement links TRBV6-5 to TRBJ2-5, with 8 bases identical to TRBD2. The trim removed 5 bases at V and 4 bases at J, leaving 12 bases unmatched. The germline CDR1 and CDR2 sequences are MNHEY and SVGAGI. The CDR3 runs to 16 residues. The CDR3 sequence: CASSTPAGESGETQYF. The CDR3 DNA reads as TGTGCCAGCAGTACCCCAGCGGGGGAGAGTGGAGAGACCCAGTACTTC.

This clonotype was seen repeatedly, ten times or more. The gene calls are TRBV29-1 and TRBJ2-5, with D possibly matching TRBD2 (5 bases). V was pared by 6 bases and J by 3 bases, with 11 bases between. This CDR3 has 12 amino acids. The germline V gene has CDR1 SQVTM and CDR2 ANQGSEA. The chain's CDR3 is CSVGPREETQYF. In DNA form, the CDR3 reads TGCAGCGTGGGCCCGAGGGAAGAGACCCAGTACTTC.

The genes are TRBV28 and TRBJ1-2; 12 nucleotides align to TRBD1. The junction had 14 bases not matched to a gene; V was cut back by 6 bases and J by 3 bases. Germline loops: CDR1 MDHEN, CDR2 SYDVKM. The CDR3 length is 18 residues. The CDR3 DNA follows: TGTGCCAGCAGACAATTATCCGGGACAGGGGGCGACGACTATGGCTACACCTTC. Translating gives CASRQLSGTGGDDYGYTF.

The chain couples TRBV10-3 to TRBJ2-5, with D possibly being TRBD2 (7 bases). The CDR3 consists of 14 residues. The germline V and J ends were trimmed by 5 bases and 0 bases, with 10 bases remaining between them. CDR1 is ENHRY and CDR2 is SYGVKD in the germline V gene. DNA of the CDR3: TGTGCCATCAGTACGGGGGGCTACCAAGAGACCCAGTACTTC. Translated: CAISTGGYQETQYF.

This chain links TRBV27 with TRBJ2-3, with TRBD1 as a possible D gene (6 bases). The CDR3 has 15 residues. CDR1 is MNHEY and CDR2 is SMNVEV in the germline V gene (reference sequence). Trimming left V 2 bases short and J 1 base short, with 10 bases between. Here the CDR3 DNA reads TGTGCCAGCAGTTTAAACAGGGAACGCACAGATACGCAGTATTTT. This gives the protein CASSLNRERTDTQYF.

The chain recombines TRBV29-1 with TRBJ2-5, with 9 bases matching TRBD2. V lost 6 bases, J lost 5 bases, and 13 bases stayed unmatched. This CDR3 spans 15 amino acids. Germline loops: CDR1 SQVTM, CDR2 ANQGSEA. CDR3 loop: CSVKRTSDPQETQYF. CDR3 bases: TGCAGCGTCAAGCGGACTAGCGATCCACAGGAGACCCAGTACTTC. The complete variable domain, with remaining parts taken from reference TRBV29-1 and TRBJ2-5, reads SAVISQKPSRDICQRGTSLTIQCQVDSQVTMMFWYRQQPGQSLTLIATANQGSEATYESGFVIDKFPISRPNLTFSTLTVSNMSPEDSSIYLCSVKRTSDPQETQYFGPGTRLLVL.

This clonotype was seen a few times. This sequence joins TRBV7-2 and TRBJ2-7; tentatively, D is TRBD1 (5 bases). The CDR3 extends over 14 amino acids. From germline, CDR1 is SGHTA and CDR2 FQGNSA. V was cut by 3 bases and J by 0 bases, with 9 bases left in between. The CDR3 DNA is TGTGCCAGCAGCTTTGGCGGACACTCCTACGAGCAGTACTTC. Translation gives CASSFGGHSYEQYF.

The V and J genes are TRBV28 and TRBJ2-5, with no clear D. The J call is doubtful: the DNA matches TRBJ2-4 better. Germline CDR1 reads MDHEN; CDR2 reads SYDVKM. The CDR3 sequence is 14 residues long. CDR3 amino acids: CASSLLPLQNIQYF. CDR3 in DNA: TGTGCCAGCAGTTTATTGCCCCTTCAAAACATTCAGTACTTC.

This clonotype appeared a few times. CDR3: CASSLASMETQYF. The CDR3 region has the DNA TGTGCCAGCAGCTTAGCGTCAATGGAGACCCAGTACTTC. This chain links TRBV7-2 with TRBJ2-5; no firm D call. Germline V gene data show CDR1 as SGHTA and CDR2 as FQGNSA. Trimming took 0 bases from V and 5 from J, leaving 7 bases between them. The CDR3 covers 13 residues.

V and J are TRBV12-3 or TRBV12-4 and TRBJ2-5; TRBD1 aligns across 7 bases. V lost 3 bases to trimming and J lost 2 bases; unmatched junction nucleotides: 6. CDR3 length: 15 amino acids. The CDR3 sequence: CASSFAGTAQETQYF. The CDR3, as DNA: TGTGCCAGCAGTTTTGCCGGGACAGCACAAGAGACCCAGTACTTC.

This chain uses TRBV11-2 with TRBJ1-6, with D unresolved. Germline V lookup: CDR1 SGHAT, CDR2 FQNNGV. The CDR3 sequence is 19 residues long. The V and J ends lost 2 bases and 5 bases respectively, with 22 bases between them. The CDR3 DNA reads as TGTGCCAGCAGCTTATTCCCGCGGGGTGGGAGGCGAGATAATTCACCCCTCCACTTT. Protein: CASSLFPRGGRRDNSPLHF.

In its sample, this clonotype was seen once. The gene calls are TRBV29-1 and TRBJ2-1; TRBD1 aligns across 9 bases. The DNA end favors TRBJ2-7, so the J call may be wrong. Germline assignment: CDR1 SQVTM and CDR2 ANQGSEA. The CDR3 sequence is 14 residues long. The chain's CDR3 is CSVDGQGIYNEQYF. In DNA, the CDR3 is TGCAGCGTTGACGGACAGGGGATTTACAATGAGCAGTACTTC.

J is TRBJ1-2 and V is TRBV15, with D uncertain. The V gene's germline CDR1 is LNHNV and CDR2 YYDKDF (reference sequence). V lost 0 bases to trimming and J lost 7 bases, with 18 bases between them. The CDR3 covers 16 residues. CDR3 sequence: CATSRDVLGSVPGYTF. As DNA, the CDR3 is TGTGCCACCAGCAGAGATGTGTTAGGAAGCGTTCCTGGCTACACCTTC.

The V and J genes are TRBV5-5 and TRBJ1-1; D ambiguous. The CDR3 totals 16 residues. Germline-derived CDR1 and CDR2 are SGHKS and YYEKEE (reference sequence). With 0 bases removed from V and 0 bases from J, the gap between germline ends came to 12 bases. The CDR3 spells CASSLDPRALNTEAFF. The DNA of the CDR3 is TGTGCCAGCAGCTTGGATCCACGGGCCTTGAACACTGAAGCTTTCTTT.

V and J are TRBV20-1 and TRBJ2-2, with D possibly being TRBD1 or TRBD2 (5 bases each). The CDR3 totals 15 residues. Between the trimmed V and J ends, which lost 1 base and 2 bases, there was a span of 11 bases. Germline values: CDR1 DFQATT, CDR2 SNEGSKA (reference sequence). The CDR3 region has the DNA TGCAGTGCTAGAGTAGGGACCGCTAACACCGGGGAGCTGTTTTTT. Its translation is CSARVGTANTGELFF.

This clonotype was seen more than once but under ten times. The gene calls are TRBV6-6 and TRBJ2-5; 9 bases match TRBD1. Trimming cost V 6 bases and J 5 bases; bases outside gene matches: 7. The CDR3 contains 14 residues. CDR1 is MNHNY and CDR2 is SVGAGI in the germline V gene (reference sequence). The CDR3 protein is CASRAGTGSETQYF. CDR3 DNA sequence: TGTGCCAGCAGGGCCGGGACAGGGTCGGAGACCCAGTACTTC.

The chain links TRBV5-1 to TRBJ2-3; maybe TRBD2 (6 bases). The germline V gene has CDR1 SGHRS and CDR2 YFSETQ. CDR3 length: 18 amino acids. Trimming took 4 bases from V and 0 from J, leaving 21 bases between them. The CDR3 DNA sequence: TGCGCCAGCAGCCCCTCGGGTAGCGGCATCTCTAGCACAGATACGCAGTATTTT. Its protein product is CASSPSGSGISSTDTQYF. Based on the CDR3 plus reference TRBV5-1 and TRBJ2-3, the full variable domain is KAGVTQTPRYLIKTRGQQVTLSCSPISGHRSVSWYQQTPGQGLQFLFEYFSETQRNKGNFPGRFSGRQFSNSRSEMNVSTLELGDSALYLCASSPSGSGISSTDTQYFGPGTRLTVL.

The chain carries TRBV7-2 and TRBJ2-3; TRBD1 is a possible D gene (6 bases). From germline, CDR1 is SGHTA and CDR2 FQGNSA. The CDR3 runs 15 residues. Trimming took 4 bases from V and 0 from J, leaving 11 bases between them. CDR3: CASSWTETSTDTQYF. The CDR3 DNA is TGTGCCAGCAGCTGGACAGAGACTAGCACAGATACGCAGTATTTT.

V and J are TRBV6-5 and TRBJ1-1; no clear D. From germline, CDR1 is MNHEY and CDR2 SVGAGI. This CDR3 region has 13 residues. The V and J ends lost 6 bases and 10 bases respectively, with 18 bases between them. The CDR3 DNA follows: TGTGCCAGCAGACCAAGGGAGGGAGCTGGAGCTTTCTTT. Translation gives CASRPREGAGAFF.